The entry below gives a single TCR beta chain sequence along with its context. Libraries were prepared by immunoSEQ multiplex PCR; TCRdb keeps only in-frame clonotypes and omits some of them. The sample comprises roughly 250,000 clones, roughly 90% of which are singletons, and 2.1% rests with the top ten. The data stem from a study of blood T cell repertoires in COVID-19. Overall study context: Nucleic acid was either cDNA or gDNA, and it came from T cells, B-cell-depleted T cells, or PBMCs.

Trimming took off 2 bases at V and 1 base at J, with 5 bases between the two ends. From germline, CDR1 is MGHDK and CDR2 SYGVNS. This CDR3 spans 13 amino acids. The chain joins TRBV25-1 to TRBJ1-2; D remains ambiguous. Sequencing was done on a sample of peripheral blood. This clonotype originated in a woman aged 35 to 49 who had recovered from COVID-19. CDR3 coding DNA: TGTGCCAGCAGTGAACCAGATAACTATGGCTACACCTTC. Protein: CASSEPDNYGYTF.